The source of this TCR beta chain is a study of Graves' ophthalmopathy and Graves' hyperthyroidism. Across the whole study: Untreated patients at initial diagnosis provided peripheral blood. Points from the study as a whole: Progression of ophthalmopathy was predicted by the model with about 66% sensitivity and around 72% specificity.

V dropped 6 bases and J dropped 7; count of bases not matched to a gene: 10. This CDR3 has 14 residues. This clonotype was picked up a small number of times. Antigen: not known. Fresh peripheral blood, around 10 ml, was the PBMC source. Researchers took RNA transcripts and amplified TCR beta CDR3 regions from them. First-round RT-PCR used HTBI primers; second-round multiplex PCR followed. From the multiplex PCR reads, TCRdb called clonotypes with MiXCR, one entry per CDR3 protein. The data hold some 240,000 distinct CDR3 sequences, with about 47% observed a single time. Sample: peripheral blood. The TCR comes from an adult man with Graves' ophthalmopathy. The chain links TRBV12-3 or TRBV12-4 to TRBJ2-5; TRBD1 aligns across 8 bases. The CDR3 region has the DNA TGTGCCAGCAGGGACGGGACAGGCCTAAGGACCCAGTACTTC. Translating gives CASRDGTGLRTQYF.